The clone carrying this T cell receptor beta chain appeared a single time. Its antigen remains unknown. The V gene's germline CDR1 is SEHNR and CDR2 FQNEAQ (reference sequence). V dropped 4 bases and J dropped 7; count of bases not matched to a gene: 8. This CDR3 contains 14 residues. This sample is part of a study of chemoradiotherapy in HPV16-positive cancers. Notes on the study in general: Candidate HPV-specific clones and E7-related TCR motifs grew in tumor during treatment. HPV-specific T cells were functionally defined from only two HPV16-positive patients.

Repertoires were sampled repeatedly during chemoradiotherapy. The method was immunoSEQ multiplex PCR; TCRdb's version includes in-frame clones alone and lacks a portion of them. This sample has 4,500 or so clones; about two thirds occur once, and the top ten carry 9.3%. The receptor was isolated from a human donor with HPV-associated anogenital cancer. The material was tumor tissue, obtained from a patient who underwent chemoradiotherapy. The chain links TRBV7-9 to TRBJ2-3; 7 bases match TRBD1. The chain's CDR3 is CASSSSTGANTQYF. CDR3 bases: TGTGCCAGCAGCTCATCCACAGGGGCGAATACGCAGTATTTT.